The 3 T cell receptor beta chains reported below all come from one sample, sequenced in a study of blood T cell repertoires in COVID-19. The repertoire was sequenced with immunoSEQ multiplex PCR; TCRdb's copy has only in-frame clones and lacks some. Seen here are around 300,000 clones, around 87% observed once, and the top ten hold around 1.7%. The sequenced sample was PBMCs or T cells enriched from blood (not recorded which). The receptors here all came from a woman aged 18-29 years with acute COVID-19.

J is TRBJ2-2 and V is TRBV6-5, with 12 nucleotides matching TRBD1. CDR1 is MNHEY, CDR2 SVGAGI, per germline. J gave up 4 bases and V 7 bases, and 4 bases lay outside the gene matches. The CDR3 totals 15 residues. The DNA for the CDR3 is TGTGCCAGCACTAAGGGACAGGGGGCCACCGGGGAGCTGTTTTTT. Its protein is CASTKGQGATGELFF.

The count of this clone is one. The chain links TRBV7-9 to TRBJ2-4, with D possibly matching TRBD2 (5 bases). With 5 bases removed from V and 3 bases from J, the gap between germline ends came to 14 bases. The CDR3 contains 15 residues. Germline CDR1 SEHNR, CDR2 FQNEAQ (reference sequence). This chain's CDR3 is CASSQTRSGKNIQYF. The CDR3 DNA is TGTGCCAGCAGCCAAACTAGATCCGGCAAAAACATTCAGTACTTC.

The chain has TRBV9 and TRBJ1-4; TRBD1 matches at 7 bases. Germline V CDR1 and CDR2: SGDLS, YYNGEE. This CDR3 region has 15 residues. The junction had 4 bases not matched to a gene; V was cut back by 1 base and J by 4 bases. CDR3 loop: CASSVRTGNNEKLFF. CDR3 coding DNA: TGTGCCAGCAGCGTACGGACAGGAAATAATGAAAAACTGTTTTTT.